The T cell receptor (beta chain) under discussion was sequenced for a study of T cells expressing NK-cell markers. The overall study: In the group of eight sequenced donors, seven were HCMV-seropositive and one was seronegative.

One entry per CDR3 protein, without DNA, is what TCRdb gives after re-calling the 5' RACE reads. This listing includes 150,000 to 180,000 distinct CDR3 sequences. Study observations and caveats: NKG2C+ dominant clonotypes from more than 5 donors made up roughly 1.0-7.5% of CD8+ T cells. There were a handful of donors in whom these clonotypes also led the CD3+CD56-NKG2C+ fraction.

With respect to this clonotype: Its antigen remains unknown.

The CDR3 runs 16 residues. The germline V gene encodes CDR1 MNHNS and CDR2 SASEGT. Sequences were obtained from blood T cells: a sorted CD56 or NKG2C T cell subset, CD4+ or CD8+ T cells, or bulk PBMC T cells (not recorded which). The rearrangement links TRBV6-1 to TRBJ2-1; no DNA is available, so the TRBD2 call from TCRdb remains unchecked. This clonotype originated in a woman aged 45-59 years in good health. The CDR3 loop is CASSEALAMEGFEQFF.